These 18 T cell receptor beta chains share one sample of origin, sequenced in a study of blood T cell repertoires in COVID-19. The method was immunoSEQ multiplex PCR; TCRdb's version includes in-frame clones alone and lacks a portion of them. The sample holds some 230,000 clones, around 82% seen once. Material: peripheral blood. The receptor source for this set is a woman in her twenties or thirties who had recovered from COVID-19.

This chain joins TRBV11-3 and TRBJ1-1; D is uncertain. Between the trimmed V and J ends, which lost 4 bases and 9 bases, there was a span of 15 bases. CDR1 is SGHNT, CDR2 YENEEA, per germline. The CDR3 is 13 residues long. CDR3 bases: TGTGCCAGCAGCTCAGCCCTAGACGGTAAAGCTTTCTTT. Translating it yields CASSSALDGKAFF. Combining the CDR3 with reference TRBV11-3 and TRBJ1-1 gives the whole variable domain EAGVVQSPRYKIIEKKQPVAFWCNPISGHNTLYWYLQNLGQGPELLIRYENEEAVDDSQLPKDRFSAERLKGVDSTLKIQPAELGDSAVYLCASSSALDGKAFFGQGTRLTVV.

The rearrangement links TRBV18 to TRBJ2-1, with D possibly matching TRBD2 (6 bases). Deletions cut 3 bases from V and 5 bases from J, with 17 bases between. This CDR3 contains 16 residues. Looked up from germline, CDR1 is KGHSH and CDR2 is LQKENI. In nucleotides, the CDR3 is TGTGCCAGCTCACCGGACTCGCTTCTAGCGAACAATGAGCAGTTCTTC. It yields the protein CASSPDSLLANNEQFF.

This clone showed up just a few times. V and J are TRBV4-1 and TRBJ1-2; TRBD1 aligns across 7 bases. Germline CDR1 is MGHRA and CDR2 is YSYEKL. The CDR3 covers 14 residues. V dropped 2 bases and J dropped 5; count of bases not matched to a gene: 5. The DNA for the CDR3 is TGCGCCAGCAGCCAACCCGGGACAGCATATGGCTACACCTTC. As protein: CASSQPGTAYGYTF.

This clone was counted only a few times. V is TRBV5-6 and J is TRBJ2-1, with TRBD2 matching 10 bases. From germline, CDR1 is SGHDT and CDR2 YYEEEE. With 0 bases clipped from V and 0 bases from J, the junction kept 0 bases outside the gene matches. The CDR3 is 16 amino acids. This CDR3 is CASSLGTSGSYNEQFF. The DNA of the CDR3 is TGTGCCAGCAGCTTGGGGACTAGCGGCTCCTACAATGAGCAGTTCTTC.

The J gene is TRBJ1-1, the V gene TRBV30, with 7 bases that match TRBD1. Looked up from germline, CDR1 is GTSNPN and CDR2 is SVGIG (reference sequence). CDR3 length equals 11 residues. Germline trimming cut 3 bases from V and 10 bases from J; bases unmatched to any gene: 5. CDR3 sequence: CAWSSGGLAFF. In DNA, the CDR3 is TGTGCCTGGAGCTCAGGGGGATTAGCTTTCTTT. Together with reference TRBV30 and TRBJ1-1, the CDR3 gives the full variable domain: SQTIHQWPATLVQPVGSPLSLECTVEGTSNPNLYWYRQAAGRGLQLLFYSVGIGQISSEVPQNLSASRPQDRQFILSSKKLLLSDSGFYLCAWSSGGLAFFGQGTRLTVV.

The rearrangement joins TRBV2 to TRBJ2-2; 7 nucleotides match TRBD1. The CDR3 runs 15 residues. Germline loops: CDR1 SNHLY, CDR2 FYNNEI. V lost 3 bases to trimming and J lost 3 bases; unmatched junction nucleotides: 4. The CDR3 loop reads CASSDPGQYTGELFF. CDR3 bases: TGTGCCAGCAGTGACCCGGGACAGTACACCGGGGAGCTGTTTTTT.

The gene calls are TRBV21-1 and TRBJ1-1; the table assigns TRBD1, which was not confirmed against the DNA. TRBV21-1 corresponds to a pseudogene. The CDR3 runs to 19 residues. The CDR3: CASSKGMTGLLFMNTEAFF. DNA of the CDR3: TGTGCCAGCAGCAAAGGGATGACAGGCCTACTCTTCATGAACACTGAAGCTTTCTTT.

The rearrangement links TRBV7-3 to TRBJ2-3; 9 nucleotides match TRBD2. This CDR3 comprises 16 residues. Trimming took 1 base from V and 3 from J; bases not matched to a gene: 5. Germline V lookup: CDR1 SGHTA, CDR2 FQGTGA. The CDR3 sequence: CASSLSVSGRTDTQYF. CDR3 nucleotide sequence: TGTGCCAGCAGCTTAAGCGTTAGCGGGAGAACAGATACGCAGTATTTT.

The V call is TRBV5-6, the J call TRBJ1-3; D unresolved. This CDR3 has 14 residues. Trimming took off 1 base at V and 1 base at J, with 6 bases between the two ends. In germline, CDR1 is SGHDT, CDR2 YYEEEE. CDR3 loop: CASSLPGSGNTIYF. DNA of the CDR3: TGTGCCAGCAGCTTGCCGGGATCTGGAAACACCATATATTTT.

This clone was detected once. This chain links TRBV25-1 with TRBJ2-7; D is perhaps TRBD1 (6 bases). The germline V gene encodes CDR1 MGHDK and CDR2 SYGVNS. The V end was cut by 8 bases, the J end by 4 bases, with 18 bases between. There are 14 residues in the CDR3. The CDR3 here is CASRPEGVIYEQYF. Here the CDR3 DNA reads TGTGCCAGCCGCCCCGAGGGGGTTATTTACGAGCAGTACTTC.

The V and J genes are TRBV18 and TRBJ1-5; unclear D gene. V gave up 4 bases and J gave up 2 bases, with 12 bases separating them. This CDR3 has 15 residues. The germline gives CDR1 KGHSH, CDR2 LQKENI. CDR3 nucleotides: TGTGCCAGCTCACAAAGCGCGGGCGGCAATCAGCCCCAGCATTTT. Translating it yields CASSQSAGGNQPQHF.

The chain couples TRBV10-1 to TRBJ2-7; unclear D gene. The CDR3 spans 13 residues. V was cut by 2 bases and J by 5 bases, with 10 bases left in between. The germline V gene has CDR1 WNHNN and CDR2 SYGVQD (reference sequence). CDR3 sequence: CASSEAPRNEQYF. CDR3 nucleotide sequence: TGCGCCAGCAGTGAGGCTCCCAGGAACGAGCAGTACTTC.

The chain joins TRBV5-1 to TRBJ2-7; TRBD2 agrees at 7 bases. The CDR3 spans 15 residues. V dropped 4 bases and J dropped 3; count of bases not matched to a gene: 10. Germline V gives CDR1 SGHRS, CDR2 YFSETQ. CDR3 nucleotide sequence: TGCGCCAGCAGCGGTGGGTCTAGCGGTATCTACGAGCAGTACTTC. This translates into CASSGGSSGIYEQYF.

This clone was detected a few times. This rearrangement joins TRBV3-1 (or the pseudogene TRBV3-2) to TRBJ2-1; 12 nucleotides line up with TRBD2. This CDR3 region has 17 residues. The germline V gene has CDR1 LGHDT and CDR2 YNNKEL (reference sequence). The trim removed 2 bases at V and 5 bases at J, leaving 7 bases unmatched. The CDR3 nucleotides are TGTGCCAGCAGCCAAACTGGACTAGCGGGATTTCACAATGAGCAGTTCTTC. Protein sequence: CASSQTGLAGFHNEQFF.

This chain joins TRBV5-5 and TRBJ1-2; 8 nucleotides agree with TRBD1. The CDR3 length is 15 residues. Trimming took 3 bases from V and 3 from J; bases not matched to a gene: 7. CDR1 is SGHKS and CDR2 is YYEKEE in the germline V gene (reference sequence). CDR3 sequence (DNA): TGTGCCAGCAGCTCCAAAGGACAGGGATACTATGGCTACACCTTC. It encodes CASSSKGQGYYGYTF.

By share, this clone ranks as medium-sized (0.01 to 0.1%). The chain carries TRBV11-2 and TRBJ1-6, with a tentative D call TRBD1 (5 bases). The CDR3 runs to 15 residues. Between the trimmed V and J ends, which lost 5 bases and 3 bases, there was a span of 11 bases. Per the germline V gene, CDR1 is SGHAT and CDR2 is FQNNGV. Written as DNA, the CDR3 is TGTGCCAGCAGCGACTCCGGGGGCTATAATTCACCCCTCCACTTT. It translates to CASSDSGGYNSPLHF.

This chain joins TRBV29-1 and TRBJ2-1; D unclear. The CDR3 has 15 residues. Germline-derived CDR1 and CDR2 are SQVTM and ANQGSEA. Trimming cost V 3 bases and J 0 bases, with 12 bases left between them. This CDR3 reads CSVEVVRSSYNEQFF. CDR3 sequence (DNA): TGCAGCGTTGAGGTGGTCCGGAGCTCCTACAATGAGCAGTTCTTC.

The V gene is TRBV7-2, the J gene TRBJ2-2; TRBD2 matches at 10 bases. Germline V CDR1 and CDR2: SGHTA, FQGNSA. Trimming cost V 5 bases and J 5 bases; bases outside gene matches: 8. The CDR3 is made up of 16 amino acids. For the CDR3, the DNA is TGTGCCAGCAGCCCCCAAGCGGGAGGGCCAACCGGGGAGCTGTTTTTT. It specifies CASSPQAGGPTGELFF.